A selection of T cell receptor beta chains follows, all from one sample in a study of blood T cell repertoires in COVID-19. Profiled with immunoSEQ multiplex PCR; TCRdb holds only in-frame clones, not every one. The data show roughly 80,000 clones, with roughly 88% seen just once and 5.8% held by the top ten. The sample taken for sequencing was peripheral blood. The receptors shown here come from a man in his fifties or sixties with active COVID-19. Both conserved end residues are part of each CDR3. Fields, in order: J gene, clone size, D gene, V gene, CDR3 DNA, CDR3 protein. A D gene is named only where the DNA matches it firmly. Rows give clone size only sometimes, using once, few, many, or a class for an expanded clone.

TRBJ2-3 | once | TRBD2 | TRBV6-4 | TGTGCCAGCAGTGATCTCAGCGGGGGGGCAGATACGCAGTATTTT | CASSDLSGGADTQYF
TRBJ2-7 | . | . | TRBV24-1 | TGTGCCACCAGTGATTCCCCTGAAGAGGGTTCGCGTGGTGTGCAGTACTTC | CATSDSPEEGSRGVQYF
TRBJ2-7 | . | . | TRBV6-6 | TGTGCCAGCAGTAATACCTACGAGCAGTACTTC | CASSNTYEQYF
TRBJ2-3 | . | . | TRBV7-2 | TGTGCCAGCTCCCCGGGGTGGACAGATACGCAGTATTTT | CASSPGWTDTQYF
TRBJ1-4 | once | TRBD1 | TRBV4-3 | TGCGCCAGCAGCCAAGATAGTTACAGGGGGATTGGGGAAAAACTGTTTTTT | CASSQDSYRGIGEKLFF
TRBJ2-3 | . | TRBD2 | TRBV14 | TGTGCCAGCAGCCCGACCGGGGGGGATACGCAGTATTTT | CASSPTGGDTQYF
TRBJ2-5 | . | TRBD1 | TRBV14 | TGTGCCAGCAGCCAATTGTCAGGGGGCGCAGAGACCCAGTACTTC | CASSQLSGGAETQYF
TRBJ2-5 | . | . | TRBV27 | TGTGCCAGCAAGATCGTCGGGACAATCCGGGAAGAGACCCAGTACTTC | CASKIVGTIREETQYF
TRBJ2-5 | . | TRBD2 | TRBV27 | TGTGCCAGCAGTTTGGATGGGACTAGCGGCCAAGAGACCCAGTACTTC | CASSLDGTSGQETQYF
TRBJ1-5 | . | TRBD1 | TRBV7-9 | TGTGCCAGCAGCTTAGGACAGGGTAATCAGCCCCAGCATTTT | CASSLGQGNQPQHF
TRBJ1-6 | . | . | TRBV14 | TGTGCCAGCAGCCAAGAAGGGGTAGTGAGCTCCTATAATTCACCCCTCCACTTT | CASSQEGVVSSYNSPLHF
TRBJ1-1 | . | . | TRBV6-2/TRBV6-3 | TGTGCCAGCAGTTACTCCATCGGGGGGCCGTGGACTGAAGCTTTCTTT | CASSYSIGGPWTEAFF
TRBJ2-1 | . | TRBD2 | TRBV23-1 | TGCGCCAGCAGTCAATCCGTCACTAGCGGGAGGGCCAATGAGCAGTTCTTC | CASSQSVTSGRANEQFF
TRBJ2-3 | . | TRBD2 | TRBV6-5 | TGTGCCAGCAGTCCCCAGCGGGGGACCACAGATACGCAGTATTTT | CASSPQRGTTDTQYF
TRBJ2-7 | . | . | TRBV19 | TGTGCCAGTAGTGCCCAGACGACAAGGGGTGTCAGGGAGCAGTACTTC | CASSAQTTRGVREQYF
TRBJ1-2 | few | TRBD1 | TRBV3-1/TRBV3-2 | TGTGCCAGCAGCCCCCGACAGGGCCTCTATGGCTACACCTTC | CASSPRQGLYGYTF
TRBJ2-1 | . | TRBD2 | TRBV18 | TGTGCCAGCTCACCGCTAGCGGGCTACAATGAGCAGTTCTTC | CASSPLAGYNEQFF
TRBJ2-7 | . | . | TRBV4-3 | TGCGCCAGCAGCCATACTAGGAGCGCCGCCTACGAGCAGTACTTC | CASSHTRSAAYEQYF
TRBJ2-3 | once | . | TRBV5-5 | TGTGCCAGCAGCTTGGCAGGGGGGACGACAGATACGCAGTATTTT | CASSLAGGTTDTQYF
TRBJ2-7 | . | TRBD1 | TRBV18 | TGTGCCAGCTCACCACCGGGACAGGGGGTTTACGAGCAGTACTTC | CASSPPGQGVYEQYF
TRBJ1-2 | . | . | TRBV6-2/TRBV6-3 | TGTGCCAGCAGTTACTCGAGGGGCTACACCTTC | CASSYSRGYTF
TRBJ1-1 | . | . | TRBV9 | TGTGCCAGCAGCGCCCCCGGGCGGGGTACCTCTGAAGCTTTCTTT | CASSAPGRGTSEAFF
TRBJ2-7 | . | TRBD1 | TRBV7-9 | TGTGCCAGCAGCCGGACAGGGGTAGAGCAGTACTTC | CASSRTGVEQYF
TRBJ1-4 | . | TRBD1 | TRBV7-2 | TGTGCCAGCAGCTCTCGACAGGGACGGGATGAAAAACTGTTTTTT | CASSSRQGRDEKLFF
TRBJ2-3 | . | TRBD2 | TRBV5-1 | TGCGCCACTGGACTAGCCTTAAGCACAGATACGCAGTATTTT | CATGLALSTDTQYF
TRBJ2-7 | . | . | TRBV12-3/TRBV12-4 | TGTGCCAGCAGTTCGTACAGGGGGGGGAAGCAGTACTTC | CASSSYRGGKQYF
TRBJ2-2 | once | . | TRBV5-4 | TGTGCCAGCACATACACGATCACCGGGGAGCTGTTTTTT | CASTYTITGELFF
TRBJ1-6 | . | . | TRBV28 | TGTGCCAGCAGACACCCCCGGGAGGGCCCCAACTCACCCCTCCACTTT | CASRHPREGPNSPLHF
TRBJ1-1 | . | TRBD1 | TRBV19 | TGTGCCAGTAGTATGAGGGACAGATTGAACACTGAAGCTTTCTTT | CASSMRDRLNTEAFF
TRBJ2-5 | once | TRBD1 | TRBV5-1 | TGCGCCAGCAGCTCCCAGGGACAGGTGAAAGAGACCCAGTACTTC | CASSSQGQVKETQYF
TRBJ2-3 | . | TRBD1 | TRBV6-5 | TGTGCCAGCAGTTCCCAGGACAGGGGGCGGCCAGATACGCAGTATTTT | CASSSQDRGRPDTQYF
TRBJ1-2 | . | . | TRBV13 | TGTGCCAGCAGCTTAAACGTTAGTCCCTATGGCTACACCTTC | CASSLNVSPYGYTF
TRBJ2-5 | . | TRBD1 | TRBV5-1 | TGCGCCAGCAGCCTCTCCGGGACAGGGGTTAGTACAGCGGGGATCCAGTACTTC | CASSLSGTGVSTAGIQYF
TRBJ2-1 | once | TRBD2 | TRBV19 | TGTGCCAGTAGTAGAGACTCTCTAGCGGGGGCTCACAATGAGCAGTTCTTC | CASSRDSLAGAHNEQFF
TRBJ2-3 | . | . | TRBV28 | TGTGCCAGCAGGACAGGGACTTTCGATACGCAGTATTTT | CASRTGTFDTQYF
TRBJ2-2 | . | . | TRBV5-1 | TGCGCCAGCAGCTTCAGGGCGACCGGGGAGCTGTTTTTT | CASSFRATGELFF
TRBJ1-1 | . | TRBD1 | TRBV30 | TGTGCCTGGAGTGTAAAATTGGGACAGGCGACTGAAGCTTTCTTT | CAWSVKLGQATEAFF
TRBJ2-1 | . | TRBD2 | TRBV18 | TGTGCCAGCTCACCTTCTCCGACTAGCGGGACCTACAATGAGCAGTTCTTC | CASSPSPTSGTYNEQFF
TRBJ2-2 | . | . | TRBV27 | TGTGCCAGCAGCTTATACTTAGCGGATACGAACACCGGGGAGCTGTTTTTT | CASSLYLADTNTGELFF
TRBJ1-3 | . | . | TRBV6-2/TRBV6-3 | TGTGCCAGCAGCCAAGGAGGACCGCGGTATTTT | CASSQGGPRYF
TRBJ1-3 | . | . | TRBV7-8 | TGTGCCAGCAGCTTAGAGGAGGGCTCCGGAAACACCATATATTTT | CASSLEEGSGNTIYF
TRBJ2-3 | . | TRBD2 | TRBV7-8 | TGTGCCAGCAGTTACCGACTAGCGGGAGGGTATACGCAGTATTTT | CASSYRLAGGYTQYF
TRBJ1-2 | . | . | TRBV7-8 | TGTGCCAGCAGCTTAGGACCTCAGGGGAGCTATGGCTACACCTTC | CASSLGPQGSYGYTF
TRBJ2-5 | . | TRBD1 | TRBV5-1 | TGCGCCAGCAGCCTAACGGACAGGGGGCAAGAGACCCAGTACTTC | CASSLTDRGQETQYF
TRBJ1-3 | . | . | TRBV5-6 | TGTGCCAGCAGCTTGGACCCGGGCTCTGGAAACACCATATATTTT | CASSLDPGSGNTIYF
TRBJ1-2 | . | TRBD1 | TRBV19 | TGTGCCAGTAAGGGACAGTTCTATGGCTACACCTTC | CASKGQFYGYTF
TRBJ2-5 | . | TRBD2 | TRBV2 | TGTGCCAGCAGTGTGGGACTAGCGGGGGGCGGTCAAGAGACCCAGTACTTC | CASSVGLAGGGQETQYF
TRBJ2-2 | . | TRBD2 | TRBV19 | TGTGCCAGTAGTATCGGGGGGGCTCGAACCGGGGAGCTGTTTTTT | CASSIGGARTGELFF
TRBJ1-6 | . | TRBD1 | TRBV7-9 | TGTGCCAGCAGCCCCGGGACAGGGGCAAATTCACCCCTCCACTTT | CASSPGTGANSPLHF
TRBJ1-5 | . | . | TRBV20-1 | TGCAGTGCTGGAGATGTCGGGCCCCAGCATTTT | CSAGDVGPQHF
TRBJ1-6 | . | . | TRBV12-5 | TGTGCTAGTGGTTTGGAGGGGAATTCACCCCTCCACTTT | CASGLEGNSPLHF
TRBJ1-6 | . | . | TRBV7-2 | TGTGCCAGCAGCTCCGAACGAGGATTTCAATCACCCCTCCACTTT | CASSSERGFQSPLHF
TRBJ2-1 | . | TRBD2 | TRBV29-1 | TGCAGCGTTGGTTCTGGGACTAGCGGGAGAAATGAGCAGTTCTTC | CSVGSGTSGRNEQFF
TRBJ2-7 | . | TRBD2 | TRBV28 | TGTGCCAGCAGTTTGTTAGCGGGACCCAGCTACGAGCAGTACTTC | CASSLLAGPSYEQYF
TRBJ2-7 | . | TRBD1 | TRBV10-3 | TGTGCCATCAGTGAGCCCGACAGGGGTAGGTACGAGCAGTACTTC | CAISEPDRGRYEQYF
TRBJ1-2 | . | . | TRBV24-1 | TGTGCCACCAGTGATTTAGGAGGTGGCTACACCTTC | CATSDLGGGYTF
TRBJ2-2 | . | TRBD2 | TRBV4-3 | TGCGCCAGCAGCCAAGGACTAGCCGAGAACACCGGGGAGCTGTTTTTT | CASSQGLAENTGELFF
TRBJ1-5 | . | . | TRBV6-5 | TGTGCCAGCAGTTCCCTAACGGGCCAGCATTTT | CASSSLTGQHF
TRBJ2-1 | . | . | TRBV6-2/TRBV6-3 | TGTGCCAGCAGTTACCGAGATCCCTTGGCCTACAATGAGCAGTTCTTC | CASSYRDPLAYNEQFF
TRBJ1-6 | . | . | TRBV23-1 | TGCGCCAGCAGTCAATCGATTCCCCTGGGACACACCACTATCGTTTCACCCCTCCACTTT | CASSQSIPLGHTTIVSPLHF